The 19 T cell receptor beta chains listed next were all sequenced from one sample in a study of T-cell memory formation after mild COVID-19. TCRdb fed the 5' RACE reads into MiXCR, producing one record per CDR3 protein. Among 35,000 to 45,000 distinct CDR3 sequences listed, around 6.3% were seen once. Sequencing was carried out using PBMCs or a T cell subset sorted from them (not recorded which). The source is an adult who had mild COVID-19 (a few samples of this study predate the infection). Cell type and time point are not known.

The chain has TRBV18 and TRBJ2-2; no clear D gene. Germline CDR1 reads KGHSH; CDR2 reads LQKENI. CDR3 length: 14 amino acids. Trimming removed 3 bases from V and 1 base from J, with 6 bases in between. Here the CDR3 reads CASSPPMNTGELFF. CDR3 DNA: TGTGCCAGCTCACCTCCTATGAACACCGGGGAGCTGTTTTTT.

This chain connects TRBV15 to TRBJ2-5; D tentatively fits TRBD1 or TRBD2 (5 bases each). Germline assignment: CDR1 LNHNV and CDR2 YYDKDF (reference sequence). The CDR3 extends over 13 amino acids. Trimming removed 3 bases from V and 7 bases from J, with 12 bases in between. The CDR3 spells CATSSRDAGTQYF. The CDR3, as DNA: TGTGCCACCAGCAGCCGGGACGCTGGGACCCAGTACTTC.

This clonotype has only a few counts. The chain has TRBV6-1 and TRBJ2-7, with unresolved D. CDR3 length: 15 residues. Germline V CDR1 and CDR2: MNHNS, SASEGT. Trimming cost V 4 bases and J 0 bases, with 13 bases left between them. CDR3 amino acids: CASSAFVRPSYEQYF. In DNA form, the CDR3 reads TGTGCCAGCAGTGCCTTCGTCCGTCCCTCCTACGAGCAGTACTTC.

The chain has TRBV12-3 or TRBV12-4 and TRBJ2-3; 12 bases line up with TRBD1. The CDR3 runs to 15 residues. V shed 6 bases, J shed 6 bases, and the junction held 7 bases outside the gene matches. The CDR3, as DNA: TGTGCCAGCAGCAAGGGAGGGACAGGGGGCGATACGCAGTATTTT. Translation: CASSKGGTGGDTQYF.

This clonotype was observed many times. CDR3 nucleotide sequence: TGTGCCTGGACCCCCAGCGCCAGTGGTGAGCAGTTCTTC. Its protein is CAWTPSASGEQFF. The chain links TRBV30 to TRBJ2-1; D remains ambiguous. V was clipped by 4 bases and J by 9 bases, with 16 bases between them. CDR1 is GTSNPN and CDR2 is SVGIG in the germline V gene (reference sequence). The CDR3 contains 13 residues.

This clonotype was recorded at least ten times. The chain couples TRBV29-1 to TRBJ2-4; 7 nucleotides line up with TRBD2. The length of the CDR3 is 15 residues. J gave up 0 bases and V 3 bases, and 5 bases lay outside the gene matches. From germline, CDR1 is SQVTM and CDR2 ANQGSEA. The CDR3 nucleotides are TGCAGCGTTGACGAGAGCGGGAAAGCCAAAAACATTCAGTACTTC. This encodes CSVDESGKAKNIQYF.

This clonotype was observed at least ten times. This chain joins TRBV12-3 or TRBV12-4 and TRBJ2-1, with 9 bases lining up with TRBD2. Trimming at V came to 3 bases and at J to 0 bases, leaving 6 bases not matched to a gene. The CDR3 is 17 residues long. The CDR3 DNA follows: TGTGCCAGCAGTTTTACCGCGGGAGGGAGCTCCTACAATGAGCAGTTCTTC. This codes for CASSFTAGGSSYNEQFF.

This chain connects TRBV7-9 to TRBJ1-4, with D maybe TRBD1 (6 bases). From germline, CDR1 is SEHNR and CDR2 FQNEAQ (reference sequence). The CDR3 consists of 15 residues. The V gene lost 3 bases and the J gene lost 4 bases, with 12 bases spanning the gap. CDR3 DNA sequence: TGTGCCAGCAGCTTTGGAGACAGGTTTAATGAAAAACTGTTTTTT. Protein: CASSFGDRFNEKLFF.

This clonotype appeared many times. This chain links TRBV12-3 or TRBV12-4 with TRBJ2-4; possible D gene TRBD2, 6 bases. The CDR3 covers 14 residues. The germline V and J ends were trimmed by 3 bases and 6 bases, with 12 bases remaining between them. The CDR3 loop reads CASSLSAGLNIQYF. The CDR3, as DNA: TGTGCCAGCAGTTTGTCGGCGGGACTAAACATTCAGTACTTC.

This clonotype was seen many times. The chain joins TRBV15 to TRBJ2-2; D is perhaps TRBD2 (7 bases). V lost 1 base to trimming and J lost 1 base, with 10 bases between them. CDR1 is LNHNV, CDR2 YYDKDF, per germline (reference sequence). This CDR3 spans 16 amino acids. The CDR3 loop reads CATSRGGGRNTGELFF. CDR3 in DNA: TGTGCCACCAGCAGAGGGGGGGGCCGGAACACCGGGGAGCTGTTTTTT.

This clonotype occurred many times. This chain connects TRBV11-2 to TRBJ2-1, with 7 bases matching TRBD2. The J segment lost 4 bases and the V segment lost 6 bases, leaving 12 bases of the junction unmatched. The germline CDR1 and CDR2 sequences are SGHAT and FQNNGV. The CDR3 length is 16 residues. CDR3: CASRELAGPGYNEQFF. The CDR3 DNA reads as TGTGCCAGCAGAGAGTTAGCGGGTCCAGGATACAATGAGCAGTTCTTC.

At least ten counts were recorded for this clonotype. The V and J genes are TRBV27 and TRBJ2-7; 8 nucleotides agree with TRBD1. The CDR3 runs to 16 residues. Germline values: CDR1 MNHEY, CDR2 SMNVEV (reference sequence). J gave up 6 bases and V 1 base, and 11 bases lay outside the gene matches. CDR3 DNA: TGTGCCAGCAGTTTATTGCCTGGCAGGGGGCCTAGCGAGCAGTACTTC. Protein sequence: CASSLLPGRGPSEQYF.

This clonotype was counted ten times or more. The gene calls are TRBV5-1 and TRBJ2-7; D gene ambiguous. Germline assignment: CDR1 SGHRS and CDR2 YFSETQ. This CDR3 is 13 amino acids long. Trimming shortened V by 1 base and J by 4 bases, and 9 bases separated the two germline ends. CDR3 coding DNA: TGCGCCAGCAGCTTGAGGGCTAGTTACGAGCAGTACTTC. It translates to CASSLRASYEQYF.

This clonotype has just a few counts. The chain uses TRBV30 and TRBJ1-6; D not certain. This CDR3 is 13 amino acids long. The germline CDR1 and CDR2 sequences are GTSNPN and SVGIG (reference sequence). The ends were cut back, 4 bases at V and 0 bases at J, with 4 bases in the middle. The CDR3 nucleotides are TGTGCCTGGACCAGCTCCTATAATTCACCCCTCCACTTT. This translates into CAWTSSYNSPLHF.

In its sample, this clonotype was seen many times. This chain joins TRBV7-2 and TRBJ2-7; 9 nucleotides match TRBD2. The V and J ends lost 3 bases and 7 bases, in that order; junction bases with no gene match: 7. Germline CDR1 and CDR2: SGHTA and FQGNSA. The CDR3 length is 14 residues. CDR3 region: CASSFDGSGGEQYF. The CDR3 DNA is TGTGCCAGCAGCTTCGATGGTAGCGGGGGTGAGCAGTACTTC.

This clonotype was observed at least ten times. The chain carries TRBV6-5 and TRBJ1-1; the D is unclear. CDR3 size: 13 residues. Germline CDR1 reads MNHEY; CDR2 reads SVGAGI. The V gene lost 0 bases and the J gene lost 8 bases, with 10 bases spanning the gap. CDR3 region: CASSYSGGLEAFF. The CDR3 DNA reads TGTGCCAGCAGTTACTCTGGAGGCCTGGAAGCTTTCTTT.

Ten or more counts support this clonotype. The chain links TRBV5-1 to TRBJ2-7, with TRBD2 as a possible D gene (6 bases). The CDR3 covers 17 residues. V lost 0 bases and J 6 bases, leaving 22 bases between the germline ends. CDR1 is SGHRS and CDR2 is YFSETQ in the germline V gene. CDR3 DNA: TGCGCCAGCAGCTTGGTGGTAGGAGGGCCGGTCGGCTCCGAGCAGTACTTC. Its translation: CASSLVVGGPVGSEQYF. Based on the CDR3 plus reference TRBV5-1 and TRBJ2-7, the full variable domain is KAGVTQTPRYLIKTRGQQVTLSCSPISGHRSVSWYQQTPGQGLQFLFEYFSETQRNKGNFPGRFSGRQFSNSRSEMNVSTLELGDSALYLCASSLVVGGPVGSEQYFGPGTRLTVT.

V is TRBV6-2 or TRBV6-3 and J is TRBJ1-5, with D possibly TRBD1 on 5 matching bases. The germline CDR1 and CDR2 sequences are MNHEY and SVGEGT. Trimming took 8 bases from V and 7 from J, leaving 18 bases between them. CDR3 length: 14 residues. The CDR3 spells CASRDLAGIQPQHF. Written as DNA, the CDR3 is TGTGCCAGCCGAGACCTGGCAGGGATCCAGCCCCAGCATTTT.

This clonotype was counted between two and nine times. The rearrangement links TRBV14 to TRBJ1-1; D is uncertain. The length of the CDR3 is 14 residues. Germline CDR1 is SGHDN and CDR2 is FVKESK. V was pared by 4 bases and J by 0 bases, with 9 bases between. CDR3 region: CASSLSVLNTEAFF. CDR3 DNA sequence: TGTGCCAGCAGCCTGTCGGTCCTGAACACTGAAGCTTTCTTT.